This record looks at one TCR beta chain sequence and its context. Its antigen is unknown. This sample is drawn from a study of cytomegalovirus exposure and HLA in healthy donors. General observations from the study: A few CMV-associated chains proved CMV antigen-specific in vitro. The dataset shows that most TCR sequences were rare, while some public TCRs occurred in many donors. The investigators catalogued 164 TCR beta chains as cytomegalovirus-associated.

The ends were cut back, 3 bases at V and 5 bases at J, with 10 bases in the middle. Germline CDR1 is LNHDA and CDR2 is SQIVND (reference sequence). This CDR3 region has 13 residues. Sequencing used immunoSEQ multiplex PCR; TCRdb keeps in-frame clones, though not all of them. Here the sample spans hundreds of thousands of clones, roughly 89% being singletons. This receptor was obtained from a young woman in good health and CMV-seronegative. The chain carries TRBV19 and TRBJ1-1; D perhaps matches TRBD1 (5 bases). The sample was PBMCs. DNA of the CDR3: TGTGCCAGTAGTATCGGGGGAGGTACTGAAGCTTTCTTT. Its translation is CASSIGGGTEAFF.